The clone carrying this T cell receptor gamma chain is large in the sample. Its target is unknown. The data were taken from a study of gammadelta T cells in human blood. The CDR3 runs to 16 residues. V was clipped by 0 bases and J by 6 bases; unmatched bases: 2. Looked up from germline, CDR1 is GITISATS and CDR2 is ISYDGTV (reference sequence). Study conclusions and caveats: Microbial exposure reportedly appeared to drive polyclonal expansion of innate gamma-delta T cells right after birth.

TCRdb re-identified clones in the RT-PCR reads via CATT. The sample yields 130 or so gamma-chain clones, approximately 7% seen once. Material: Vgamma9Vdelta2 gamma-delta T cells from infant blood. This chain joins TRGV9 and TRGJP. This clonotype was obtained from a human donor. Written as DNA, the CDR3 is TGTGCCTTGTGGGAGGTGGTAGAGTTGGGCAAAAAAATCAAGGTATTT. This sequence encodes CALWEVVELGKKIKVF.